What follows are 2 T cell receptor beta chains derived from one specimen sequenced in a study of T cell changes during pregnancy in multiple sclerosis. This table comes from immunoSEQ multiplex PCR, and its TCRdb copy is limited to in-frame clones, with some not included. Seen here are fewer than 90,000 clones, under 95% observed once, and the top ten hold roughly 0.87%. Sequences were derived from peripheral blood, sampled in the second trimester of pregnancy. The receptors were gathered from a female donor with multiple sclerosis, enrolled in a pregnancy study.

In the case of this clone: The same CDR3 can be traced to other DNA sequences in this sample. The chain combines TRBV5-1 with TRBJ2-7; 9 bases are shared with TRBD1. Germline V gene data show CDR1 as SGHRS and CDR2 as YFSETQ. V gave up 4 bases and J gave up 2 bases; unmatched junction bases: 4. The CDR3 consists of 14 residues. The CDR3 DNA sequence: TGCGCCAGCAGCCCGGGACAGGGTGCCTACGAGCAGTACTTC. Its protein product is CASSPGQGAYEQYF.

In its sample, this clone was seen once. The CDR3 sequence: CASSRGGNGNEKLFF. CDR3 DNA sequence: TGTGCCAGCTCCCGAGGGGGCAACGGAAATGAAAAACTGTTTTTT. This chain joins TRBV5-5 and TRBJ1-4, with 7 bases that match TRBD1. CDR1 SGHKS and CDR2 YYEKEE come from the germline V gene (reference sequence). This CDR3 is built from 15 residues. After removal of 7 bases from V and 5 bases from J, the junction contained 11 bases not matched to a gene.